One sample yielded the 28 T cell receptor beta chains listed below, sequenced in a study of blood T cell repertoires in COVID-19. TCRdb's copy holds only in-frame clones and misses some; the assay was immunoSEQ multiplex PCR. The data hold approximately 230,000 clones, with around four fifths observed a single time. The sample consisted of peripheral blood. The receptors originated from a man aged 30 to 39 with active or convalescent COVID-19.

The rearrangement uses TRBV18 and TRBJ1-2; 10 bases map to TRBD1. The germline V gene has CDR1 KGHSH and CDR2 LQKENI. V trimming: 6 bases; J trimming: 8 bases; junction bases outside the gene matches: 12. The CDR3 covers 15 residues. Here the CDR3 reads CASSPTRDRGEGYTF. The CDR3 DNA follows: TGTGCCAGCTCGCCGACCCGGGACAGGGGTGAAGGCTACACCTTC.

The chain employs TRBV6-5 and TRBJ2-4; D is possibly TRBD1 (5 bases). The CDR3 has 15 residues. Germline CDR1 MNHEY, CDR2 SVGAGI. V was shortened by 0 bases and J by 6 bases, with 12 bases between the two germline ends. CDR3 sequence (DNA): TGTGCCAGCAGTTACTCGAAAGCAGGGTCAAACATTCAGTACTTC. It yields the protein CASSYSKAGSNIQYF.

This clone came up once. The J gene is TRBJ2-3, the V gene TRBV4-3, with D tentatively TRBD1 (5 bases). Looked up from germline, CDR1 is LGHNA and CDR2 is YSLEER. V was trimmed by 4 bases and J by 0 bases, leaving 17 bases between them. The CDR3 has 17 residues. The CDR3 nucleotides read TGCGCCAGCAGCCCAGACCTTAGGGGATCTAGCACAGATACGCAGTATTTT. Translating it yields CASSPDLRGSSTDTQYF.

The V and J genes are TRBV18 and TRBJ1-1, with D perhaps matching TRBD1 (6 bases). The CDR3 is 15 amino acids. V was cut by 3 bases and J by 0 bases, with 11 bases left in between. CDR1 and CDR2 from the germline V gene are KGHSH and LQKENI. The CDR3: CASSPLGQMNTEAFF. CDR3 DNA sequence: TGTGCCAGCTCACCGCTCGGACAGATGAACACTGAAGCTTTCTTT. Variable domain in full (rest from reference TRBV18 and TRBJ1-1): NAGVMQNPRHLVRRRGQEARLRCSPMKGHSHVYWYRQLPEEGLKFMVYLQKENIIDESGMPKERFSAEFPKEGPSILRIQQVVRGDSAAYFCASSPLGQMNTEAFFGQGTRLTVV.

The chain combines TRBV30 with TRBJ2-2, with D perhaps TRBD2 (5 bases). Germline lookup yields CDR1 GTSNPN and CDR2 SVGIG (reference sequence). CDR3 length equals 16 residues. Trimming removed 1 base at V and 5 bases at J, with 17 bases between. The CDR3 loop is CAWSGTSFIRTGELFF. The CDR3 region has the DNA TGTGCCTGGAGTGGAACTAGTTTTATACGGACCGGGGAGCTGTTTTTT.

The chain is built from TRBV4-1 and TRBJ1-2; D is uncertain. CDR1 is MGHRA, CDR2 YSYEKL, per germline. The CDR3 is made up of 16 amino acids. Trimming left V 0 bases short and J 2 bases short, with 13 bases between. The chain's CDR3 is CASSQDSPSSNYGYTF. CDR3 DNA: TGCGCCAGCAGCCAAGACTCCCCCTCTTCGAACTATGGCTACACCTTC.

This clone was counted between two and nine times. The rearrangement links TRBV7-9 to TRBJ1-3; D might be TRBD1 (6 bases). Germline lookup yields CDR1 SEHNR and CDR2 FQNEAQ (reference sequence). V was cut by 5 bases and J by 2 bases, with 19 bases left in between. CDR3 length: 17 residues. The CDR3, as DNA: TGTGCCAGCAGCCAAGGGGGAAGACGGGACGCTGGAAACACCATATATTTT. Its protein product is CASSQGGRRDAGNTIYF.

This rearrangement joins TRBV7-2 to TRBJ2-7; maybe TRBD2 (5 bases). Germline V gene data show CDR1 as SGHTA and CDR2 as FQGNSA. The ends were cut back, 1 base at V and 2 bases at J, with 12 bases in the middle. This CDR3 has 15 amino acids. The CDR3 reads CASSLGLSGAYEQYF. CDR3 nucleotide sequence: TGTGCCAGCAGCTTAGGACTCAGCGGAGCCTACGAGCAGTACTTC.

The chain is built from TRBV6-6 and TRBJ1-1; 12 nucleotides line up with TRBD1. Unmatched junction bases numbered 13, after V lost 5 bases and J lost 3 bases. CDR3 length equals 18 residues. CDR1 and CDR2 (germline): MNHNY, SVGAGI (reference sequence). CDR3 bases: TGTGCCAGCAGTCCTGGTTCTGGGACAGGGGGCGCGTACACTGAAGCTTTCTTT. It translates to CASSPGSGTGGAYTEAFF.

V is TRBV9 and J is TRBJ2-3; tentative D call: TRBD2 (6 bases). CDR1 and CDR2 from the germline V gene are SGDLS and YYNGEE. Trimming took off 3 bases at V and 0 bases at J, with 14 bases between the two ends. CDR3 length: 16 residues. In nucleotides, the CDR3 is TGTGCCAGCAGCGCCACCGTCCGGGGGAGCACAGATACGCAGTATTTT. It is translated as CASSATVRGSTDTQYF.

The rearrangement uses TRBV7-2 and TRBJ2-3; TRBD2 matches at 12 bases. The CDR3 extends over 15 amino acids. Germline CDR1 reads SGHTA; CDR2 reads FQGNSA. J was trimmed by 4 bases and V by 7 bases; bases with no gene match: 6. This CDR3 reads CASTATSGGSDTQYF. Here the CDR3 DNA reads TGTGCCAGCACCGCGACTAGCGGGGGATCAGATACGCAGTATTTT. The full variable domain, with the rest looked up from reference TRBV7-2 and TRBJ2-3, is GAGVSQSPSNKVTEKGKDVELRCDPISGHTALYWYRQSLGQGLEFLIYFQGNSAPDKSGLPSDRFSAERTGGSVSTLTIQRTQQEDSAVYLCASTATSGGSDTQYFGPGTRLTVL.

The chain employs TRBV7-8 and TRBJ2-1; 7 bases align to TRBD1. The length of the CDR3 is 16 residues. Looked up from germline, CDR1 is SGHVS and CDR2 is FQNEAQ. V lost 2 bases to trimming and J lost 8 bases; unmatched junction nucleotides: 12. The CDR3 DNA is TGTGCCAGCAGCTTATTCTTTAGGGGGCTTGAGGATGAGCAGTTCTTC. Amino acid sequence: CASSLFFRGLEDEQFF.

The chain's CDR3 is CASSVEDRAGGYTF. Here the CDR3 DNA reads TGTGCCAGCAGCGTAGAGGACAGGGCTGGCGGCTACACCTTC. V usage is TRBV7-2 and J usage is TRBJ1-2, with TRBD1 identical over 8 bases. Germline-derived CDR1 and CDR2 are SGHTA and FQGNSA. Trimming removed 5 bases from V and 8 bases from J; junction bases left unmatched: 10. The CDR3 is 14 residues long.

The chain uses TRBV11-3 and TRBJ1-2; 8 bases fit TRBD1. CDR1 is SGHNT, CDR2 YENEEA, per germline. The CDR3 is 14 residues long. With 3 bases clipped from V and 4 bases from J, the junction kept 4 bases outside the gene matches. The CDR3: CASSFGQGIYGYTF. The CDR3 nucleotides read TGTGCCAGCAGCTTTGGACAGGGCATCTATGGCTACACCTTC.

The chain is built from TRBV4-3 and TRBJ2-1; TRBD2 aligns across 9 bases. V was clipped by 0 bases and J by 4 bases; unmatched bases: 7. CDR3 length: 17 residues. Germline V gene data show CDR1 as LGHNA and CDR2 as YSLEER. CDR3 bases: TGCGCCAGCAGCCAAGATTTTCTGCGGGGGGGTTACAATGAGCAGTTCTTC. It is translated as CASSQDFLRGGYNEQFF.

The chain links TRBV5-1 to TRBJ2-2, with D tentatively TRBD1 (6 bases). The CDR3 is 14 amino acids. Trimming removed 2 bases at V and 5 bases at J, with 10 bases between. Germline lookup yields CDR1 SGHRS and CDR2 YFSETQ. The CDR3 spells CASSFQGPTGELFF. CDR3 coding DNA: TGCGCCAGCAGCTTCCAGGGGCCGACCGGGGAGCTGTTTTTT.

This chain links TRBV10-3 with TRBJ2-5; the D is unclear. The V gene lost 0 bases and the J gene lost 4 bases, with 6 bases spanning the gap. Germline-derived CDR1 and CDR2 are ENHRY and SYGVKD. The CDR3 has 13 amino acids. The CDR3 sequence is CAISESPGETQYF. Here the CDR3 DNA reads TGTGCCATCAGTGAGTCTCCAGGAGAGACCCAGTACTTC.

This chain uses TRBV29-1 with TRBJ1-5; a possible D gene is TRBD1 (5 bases). The V and J ends lost 4 bases and 4 bases respectively, with 11 bases between them. CDR1 is SQVTM and CDR2 is ANQGSEA in the germline V gene. The CDR3 has 13 residues. CDR3 loop: CSVGERTNQPQHF. The CDR3 nucleotides read TGCAGCGTTGGGGAAAGGACAAATCAGCCCCAGCATTTT.

The V call is TRBV5-1, the J call TRBJ2-7, with D maybe TRBD1 (6 bases). Germline values: CDR1 SGHRS, CDR2 YFSETQ. Trimming shortened V by 2 bases and J by 0 bases, and 15 bases separated the two germline ends. This CDR3 contains 16 residues. CDR3 nucleotide sequence: TGCGCCAGCAGCTTATACAGGGATGTGAACTCCTACGAGCAGTACTTC. Translation: CASSLYRDVNSYEQYF.

The chain links TRBV2 to TRBJ2-1, with TRBD1 matching over 7 bases. V trimming: 1 base; J trimming: 4 bases; junction bases outside the gene matches: 7. CDR1 is SNHLY and CDR2 is FYNNEI in the germline V gene. The CDR3 runs 16 residues. Written as DNA, the CDR3 is TGTGCCAGCAGTGAAGGGGTGGGGGACAGTTACAATGAGCAGTTCTTC. Amino acids: CASSEGVGDSYNEQFF.

The genes are TRBV18 and TRBJ1-5; D gene unclear. This CDR3 region has 16 residues. Trimming stripped 0 bases from V and 3 bases from J, with 12 bases between. Germline lookup yields CDR1 KGHSH and CDR2 LQKENI. The CDR3 region is CASSPPGSTFNQPQHF. CDR3 DNA sequence: TGTGCCAGCTCACCACCGGGTAGCACATTCAATCAGCCCCAGCATTTT.

This chain links TRBV5-1 with TRBJ2-5, with a weak D call TRBD2 (6 bases). Trimming left V 0 bases short and J 2 bases short, with 11 bases between. The CDR3 is 15 amino acids. The V gene's germline CDR1 is SGHRS and CDR2 YFSETQ. The CDR3 is CASSLALAGQETQYF. CDR3 coding DNA: TGCGCCAGCAGCTTGGCCTTGGCGGGGCAAGAGACCCAGTACTTC. The whole variable domain, remainder taken from reference TRBV5-1 and TRBJ2-5, is KAGVTQTPRYLIKTRGQQVTLSCSPISGHRSVSWYQQTPGQGLQFLFEYFSETQRNKGNFPGRFSGRQFSNSRSEMNVSTLELGDSALYLCASSLALAGQETQYFGPGTRLLVL.

The chain links TRBV4-3 to TRBJ2-7; weak D call: TRBD2 (6 bases). In germline, CDR1 is LGHNA, CDR2 YSLEER. Trimming removed 0 bases from V and 2 bases from J, with 11 bases in between. The CDR3 sequence is 15 residues long. Here the CDR3 reads CASSQDPGEAYEQYF. For the CDR3, the DNA is TGCGCCAGCAGCCAAGATCCCGGGGAGGCCTACGAGCAGTACTTC.

This clone has a single count. V usage is TRBV25-1 and J usage is TRBJ2-7; D is possibly TRBD2 (7 bases). The V and J ends lost 3 bases and 2 bases respectively, with 14 bases between them. Germline-derived CDR1 and CDR2 are MGHDK and SYGVNS. The CDR3 covers 15 residues. DNA of the CDR3: TGTGCCAGCAGTGAGGGGGGGCTTACAACCTACGAGCAGTACTTC. Protein: CASSEGGLTTYEQYF.

This clone appeared a few times. CDR3 bases: TGTGCCAGCAGTAACACCCGTACCTACGAGCAGTACTTC. This codes for CASSNTRTYEQYF. The J gene is TRBJ2-7, the V gene TRBV28; D not resolved. V shed 5 bases and J shed 2 bases, with 10 bases lying between them. CDR1 and CDR2 from the germline V gene are MDHEN and SYDVKM. The length of the CDR3 is 13 residues.

This clone was counted between two and nine times. The chain carries TRBV19 and TRBJ2-5; D may be TRBD1 (5 bases). Germline CDR1 is LNHDA and CDR2 is SQIVND (reference sequence). Trimming stripped 0 bases from V and 12 bases from J, with 14 bases between. The CDR3 has 13 amino acids. This chain's CDR3 is CASSIDRRAEKYF. For the CDR3, the DNA is TGTGCCAGTAGTATAGATCGCAGGGCGGAAAAGTACTTC.

The chain employs TRBV20-1 and TRBJ1-1, with D tentatively TRBD1 (6 bases). The CDR3 loop spans 14 amino acids. CDR1 is DFQATT and CDR2 is SNEGSKA in the germline V gene (reference sequence). Trimming removed 6 bases from V and 1 base from J, with 15 bases in between. The CDR3 sequence: CSASVRTANTEAFF. The CDR3 DNA reads as TGCAGTGCCAGTGTCCGGACAGCGAACACTGAAGCTTTCTTT.

The chain employs TRBV6-5 and TRBJ1-4; a possible D gene is TRBD1 (6 bases). The germline V and J ends were trimmed by 6 bases and 5 bases, with 13 bases remaining between them. The CDR3 extends over 14 amino acids. Germline CDR1 is MNHEY and CDR2 is SVGAGI. As DNA, the CDR3 is TGTGCCAGCAGAAACAGGGACAAGAATGAAAAACTGTTTTTT. Translation: CASRNRDKNEKLFF.